A selection of T cell receptor beta chains follows, all from one sample in a study of T cells expressing NK-cell markers. TCRdb reprocessed the 5' RACE reads and stores each CDR3 protein as one record, lacking DNA. The sample includes approximately 15,000 distinct CDR3 sequences. Sequences were obtained from blood T cells: a sorted CD56 or NKG2C T cell subset, CD4+ or CD8+ T cells, or bulk PBMC T cells (not recorded which). The receptors originated from a man aged 18 to 70 in good health. Both conserved end residues are part of each CDR3.

len,j_gene,v_gene,CDR3aa
15,TRBJ2-1,TRBV29-1,CSVEARDRGRNEQFF
15,TRBJ2-1,TRBV4-2,CASSLSGGALNEQFF
15,TRBJ2-2,TRBV2,CASKPNRENTGELFF
12,TRBJ2-4,TRBV30,CAWSPEWSIQYF
14,TRBJ2-6,TRBV12-3/TRBV12-4,CASTQGTGANVLTF
15,TRBJ2-6,TRBV20-1,CSASAGGPGANVLTF
15,TRBJ1-1,TRBV4-1,CASTRDGQGGTEAFF
15,TRBJ2-1,TRBV20-1,CSARDGTSGNNEQFF
14,TRBJ2-7,TRBV4-1,CASSQAGAYYEQYF
14,TRBJ1-6,TRBV12-3/TRBV12-4,CASSPQGQRSPLHF
14,TRBJ2-7,TRBV5-6,CASSLRGSPYEQYF
13,TRBJ2-2,TRBV5-1,CASSTENTGELFF
15,TRBJ2-7,TRBV27,CASSFMASGSDEQYF
17,TRBJ2-3,TRBV7-2,CASSSPSDPRYKDTQYF
15,TRBJ2-7,TRBV2,CASRLVGQDSYEQYF
12,TRBJ2-1,TRBV7-2,CASSLDFGEQFF
14,TRBJ2-4,TRBV12-3/TRBV12-4,CASSSRDAKNIQYF
14,TRBJ2-7,TRBV20-1,CSARGDRGNYEQYF
15,TRBJ1-2,TRBV5-1,CASSIGQTLDYGYTF
15,TRBJ2-7,TRBV4-3,CASSQDGQGTYEQYF
14,TRBJ1-4,TRBV12-3/TRBV12-4,CASSPAGFNEKLFF
15,TRBJ2-1,TRBV12-3/TRBV12-4,CATLVAGGPYNEQFF
15,TRBJ1-4,TRBV18,CASSPGQGATEKLFF
12,TRBJ2-7,TRBV20-1,CSAIRLANEQYF
13,TRBJ2-7,TRBV29-1,CSVSDGAGFEQYF
13,TRBJ2-2,TRBV19,CASSPGVVGELFF
15,TRBJ2-1,TRBV15,CATSRGLAGVDEQFF
13,TRBJ1-2,TRBV6-5,CASSSGTDYGYTF
14,TRBJ1-1,TRBV15,CATSTAPGNTEAFF
17,TRBJ2-5,TRBV9,CASSTQVAGGPTETQYF